These T cell receptor beta chains were read from a single sample in a study of cytomegalovirus exposure and HLA in healthy donors. The data were produced by immunoSEQ multiplex PCR, yet TCRdb's version contains in-frame clones alone and is incomplete. Among over 150,000 clones listed, almost 85% were seen once. The sample comprised PBMCs. These receptors originate from a boy between 2 and 10 years old in good health and CMV-seronegative. The CDR3 runs from the conserved cysteine through the conserved F or W. The D gene is left open where the match is weak. Where a row states a size, it is once, few, many or the class of an expanded clone; other rows omit it.

TRBJ2-5	-	-	TRBV7-2	TGTGCCAGCAGCCCGGCGGATGGGGAGACCCAGTACTTC	CASSPADGETQYF
TRBJ2-2	-	-	TRBV5-4	TGTGCCAGCAGCTTGAATTCCCAGGGCGGGGAGCTGTTTTTT	CASSLNSQGGELFF
TRBJ2-7	-	-	TRBV27	TGTGCCAGCAGCCTGGGACTCCCGACCTACGAGCAGTACTTC	CASSLGLPTYEQYF
TRBJ2-7	-	-	TRBV7-9	TGTGCCAGCAGCTACAGCGGGACAAAGATCTCCTACGAGCAGTACTTC	CASSYSGTKISYEQYF
TRBJ2-3	-	-	TRBV6-1	TGTGCCAGCAGTGAAGCGCACGATCGGGATACGCAGTATTTT	CASSEAHDRDTQYF
TRBJ2-1	TRBD2	-	TRBV19	TGTGCCAGTAGTACTAGCGGGACCCACTGGGGGAATGAGCAGTTCTTC	CASSTSGTHWGNEQFF
TRBJ2-7	TRBD1	-	TRBV2	TGTGCCAGCCAAGGGACAGGGGAGGACTACGAGCAGTACTTC	CASQGTGEDYEQYF
TRBJ1-1	-	few	TRBV4-1	TGCGCCAGCAGCCAAGATCTGGGGGGAGCGAACACTGAAGCTTTCTTT	CASSQDLGGANTEAFF
TRBJ2-5	TRBD2	once	TRBV5-4	TGTGCCACCAGCGGTAGCGGGCGGACCCAGTACTTC	CATSGSGRTQYF
TRBJ2-3	-	-	TRBV6-5	TGTGCCAGCAGTCGACGAGGGCGGTTAACAGATACGCAGTATTTT	CASSRRGRLTDTQYF
TRBJ1-1	-	-	TRBV9	TGTGCCAGCAGCGCGGAGATGAACACTGAAGCTTTCTTT	CASSAEMNTEAFF
TRBJ1-6	-	-	TRBV5-1	TGCGCCAGCAGCGCGGGATACTCCTATAATTCACCCCTCCACTTT	CASSAGYSYNSPLHF
TRBJ1-4	-	-	TRBV5-8	TGTGCCAGCAGCTGGCAGTATGCAACTAATGAAAAACTGTTTTTT	CASSWQYATNEKLFF
TRBJ2-6	TRBD1	few	TRBV27	TGTGCCAGCAGTACCGGGACAGGGACCCGCTCTGGGGCCAACGTCCTGACTTTC	CASSTGTGTRSGANVLTF
TRBJ2-7	TRBD1	-	TRBV5-1	TGCGCCAGCAGCACAGGGGGACAGGGGGGCTCCTACGAGCAGTACTTC	CASSTGGQGGSYEQYF
TRBJ2-1	-	-	TRBV29-1	TGCAGCGTTGGGTCGCGGAGCTCCTACAATGAGCAGTTCTTC	CSVGSRSSYNEQFF
TRBJ1-2	TRBD1	-	TRBV5-1	TGCGCCAGCAGCTTGGCAATCGGACAGGGCCCCAATGGCTACACCTTC	CASSLAIGQGPNGYTF
TRBJ2-5	-	-	TRBV25-1	TGTGCCAGCAGTGAAAGGAGGACTTCTGAAGAGACCCAGTACTTC	CASSERRTSEETQYF
TRBJ2-2	-	-	TRBV2	TGTGCCAGCCAGGGAAGGTCCCCCTTAGGGGAGCTGTTTTTT	CASQGRSPLGELFF
TRBJ2-7	-	-	TRBV6-5	TGTGCCAGCAGTTACGGACCCCCGGACAGTGTCTACGAGCAGTACTTC	CASSYGPPDSVYEQYF
TRBJ2-7	-	-	TRBV28	TGTGCCAGCAGTTTGTCGGCAGGCTTCGACTATTCCTACGAGCAGTACTTC	CASSLSAGFDYSYEQYF
TRBJ1-2	-	few	TRBV30	TGTGCCTGGACCAAGGGAGCTAACTATGGCTACACCTTC	CAWTKGANYGYTF
TRBJ2-7	TRBD2	-	TRBV11-2	TGTGCCAGCAGCCCCCAACTAGCGGGAGGGCCCGAGCAGTACTTC	CASSPQLAGGPEQYF
TRBJ1-4	-	once	TRBV6-6	TGTGCCAGCAACATAGGGGGTTCAACTAATGAAAAACTGTTTTTT	CASNIGGSTNEKLFF
TRBJ2-1	-	-	TRBV7-9	TGTGCCAGCAGCCCTGGAGAGAATGAGCAGTTCTTC	CASSPGENEQFF
TRBJ2-2	TRBD1	-	TRBV5-5	TGTGCCAGCACCTTGGGGACAGGGGGCCCTTATTTTTCGAACACCGGGGAGCTGTTTTTT	CASTLGTGGPYFSNTGELFF
TRBJ2-1	TRBD2	-	TRBV7-3	TGTGCCAGCAGCTTAGGCGGGAGGGCCAGGGATGAGCAGTTCTTC	CASSLGGRARDEQFF
TRBJ2-1	-	-	TRBV13	TGTGCCAGCAGCTTGGCAGGGGTCGGTAATGAGCAGTTCTTC	CASSLAGVGNEQFF
TRBJ2-5	TRBD2	-	TRBV18	TGTGCCAGCTCACAATCGGGGGGAGGAGAGACCCAGTACTTC	CASSQSGGGETQYF
TRBJ2-1	-	-	TRBV7-9	TGTGCCAGCAGCCCCCGGACAGATTACAATGAGCAGTTCTTC	CASSPRTDYNEQFF
TRBJ1-5	-	-	TRBV6-1	TGTGCCAGCAGATCGCCCGGACACAGCAATCAGCCCCAGCATTTT	CASRSPGHSNQPQHF
TRBJ1-1	TRBD1	-	TRBV5-1	TGCGCCAGCAGCTACGGGACAGGGAACACTGAAGCTTTCTTT	CASSYGTGNTEAFF
TRBJ2-7	TRBD2	-	TRBV4-1	TGCGCCAGCGGGAAACTAGCGGGAGGGGTCTACGAGCAGTACTTC	CASGKLAGGVYEQYF
TRBJ1-5	-	-	TRBV4-2	TGTGCCAGCAGCCAAGGAGGCATTTCTAGCAATCAGCCCCAGCATTTT	CASSQGGISSNQPQHF
TRBJ1-1	TRBD1	-	TRBV10-3	TGTGCCATCAGTAGGACAGGGGACGCCTTTGCGCCCATGAACACTGAAGCTTTCTTT	CAISRTGDAFAPMNTEAFF
TRBJ2-5	TRBD1	-	TRBV19	TGTGCCAGTAAACCTTATTTCCAGGGGGCTCAATCTCAAGAGACCCAGTACTTC	CASKPYFQGAQSQETQYF
TRBJ1-2	TRBD1	-	TRBV5-6	TGTGCCAGCAGCTTGTTTTCCGGGACAGAAACCTATGGCTACACCTTC	CASSLFSGTETYGYTF